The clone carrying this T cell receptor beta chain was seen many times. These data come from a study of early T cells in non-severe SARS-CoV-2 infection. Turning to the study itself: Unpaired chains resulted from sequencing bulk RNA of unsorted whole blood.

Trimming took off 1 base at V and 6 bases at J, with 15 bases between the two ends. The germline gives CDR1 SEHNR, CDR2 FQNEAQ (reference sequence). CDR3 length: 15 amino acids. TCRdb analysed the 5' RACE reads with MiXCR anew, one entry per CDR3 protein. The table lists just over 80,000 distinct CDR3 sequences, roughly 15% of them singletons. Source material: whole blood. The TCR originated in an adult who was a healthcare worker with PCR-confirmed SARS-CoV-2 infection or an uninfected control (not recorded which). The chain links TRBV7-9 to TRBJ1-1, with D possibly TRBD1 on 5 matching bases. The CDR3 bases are TGTGCCAGCAGCTTAGTCGTGTTTAGGGGCGCTGAAGCTTTCTTT. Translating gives CASSLVVFRGAEAFF.